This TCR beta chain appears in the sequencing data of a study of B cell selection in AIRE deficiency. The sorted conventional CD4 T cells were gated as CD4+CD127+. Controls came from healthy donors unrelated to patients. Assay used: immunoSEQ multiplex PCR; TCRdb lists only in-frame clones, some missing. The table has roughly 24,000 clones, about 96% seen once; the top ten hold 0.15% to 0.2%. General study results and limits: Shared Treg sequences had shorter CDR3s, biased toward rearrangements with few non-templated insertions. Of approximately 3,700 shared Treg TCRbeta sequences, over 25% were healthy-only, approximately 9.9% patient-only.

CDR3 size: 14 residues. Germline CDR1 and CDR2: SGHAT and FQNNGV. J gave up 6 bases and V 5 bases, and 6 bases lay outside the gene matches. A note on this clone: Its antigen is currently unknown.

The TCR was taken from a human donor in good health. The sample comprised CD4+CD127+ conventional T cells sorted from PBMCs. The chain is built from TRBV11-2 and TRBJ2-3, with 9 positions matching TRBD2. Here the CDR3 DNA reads TGTGCCAGCAGCCGCGGGGGGGCCGAGGATACGCAGTATTTT. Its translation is CASSRGGAEDTQYF.